The subject of this entry is one T cell receptor (beta chain). The antigen remains undetermined. Sequencing was performed with immunoSEQ multiplex PCR; in TCRdb, only in-frame clones are kept and a portion is missing. The sample includes some 10,000 clones, about nine tenths of them seen just once. The sample comes from a study of T cell clonotyping in hematopoietic cell transplantation. Regarding the study as a whole: Pathologically expanded recipient clonotypes increased progressively from day 30 to day 180 as diversity fell. Higher Inverse Simpson Index values in graft donor and pretransplant recipient predicted broader posttransplant TCR diversity.

The time point here: recipient sample about 28 days before transplant, after cytoreduction. In germline, CDR1 is SGHTA, CDR2 FQGNSA. The CDR3 totals 16 residues. Trimming took 3 bases from V and 2 from J; bases not matched to a gene: 9. This clonotype was sampled from a woman between 50 and 59 years old with chronic myeloid leukemia. Some clones in this sample may be carry-over from other donors' samples. V and J are TRBV7-2 and TRBJ2-7, with 8 bases matching TRBD2. Sequencing used peripheral blood mononuclear cells, obtained before stem cell transplant. The CDR3 DNA follows: TGTGCCAGCAGCTTCGCGGCTAGCGGGCAACCCTACGAGCAGTACTTC. Protein product: CASSFAASGQPYEQYF.